This is a list of T cell receptor beta chains from one sample in a study of shared clonotypes between healthy human individuals. Profiling relied on immunoSEQ multiplex PCR, and the TCRdb table lists in-frame clones only, not all of them. The sample contains roughly 720,000 clones, around 91% of which appear only once. What was sequenced was memory CD8+ T cells from PBMCs. The source is a man aged 18 to 35 in good health. Some clones in this sample may be carry-over from other donors' samples. Each CDR3 is given with its conserved first and last residue. The D gene is left open where the match is weak. The size entry is marked missing in some rows and otherwise reads once, few, many or a size class.

j_gene	d_gene	v_gene	abundance	CDR3aa	CDR3nt
TRBJ2-7	TRBD1	TRBV13	once	CASSQRDRTSYEQYF	TGTGCCAGCAGCCAACGGGACAGGACGTCCTACGAGCAGTACTTC
TRBJ2-7	NA	TRBV4-1	NA	CASSQDRQSSYEQYF	TGCGCCAGCAGCCAAGATCGACAGAGCTCCTACGAGCAGTACTTC
TRBJ2-7	NA	TRBV5-6	NA	CASSGDSYEQYF	TGTGCCAGCAGCGGCGACAGCTACGAGCAGTACTTC
TRBJ2-3	NA	TRBV6-4	NA	CASSDTGTDTQYF	TGTGCCAGCAGTGACACAGGGACAGATACGCAGTATTTT
TRBJ2-7	NA	TRBV7-9	NA	CASSDSWTLYEQYF	TGTGCCAGCTCGGACAGTTGGACTCTCTACGAGCAGTACTTC
TRBJ1-5	NA	TRBV28	NA	CASSLQSGGLDQPQHF	TGTGCCAGCAGTTTACAGAGTGGGGGCTTGGATCAGCCCCAGCATTTT
TRBJ1-4	TRBD1	TRBV7-9	NA	CASSQTGWNEKLFF	TGTGCCAGCAGCCAGACAGGGTGGAATGAAAAACTGTTTTTT
TRBJ2-5	NA	TRBV11-2	NA	CASSLDRIQETQYF	TGTGCCAGCAGCTTAGACAGGATCCAAGAGACCCAGTACTTC
TRBJ2-7	NA	TRBV25-1	once	CASSDGPAQYF	TGTGCCAGCAGTGACGGGCCAGCGCAGTACTTC
TRBJ2-2	NA	TRBV19	NA	CATLVGAANTGELFF	TGTGCCACGTTGGTAGGGGCCGCGAACACCGGGGAGCTGTTTTTT
TRBJ1-1	NA	TRBV27	few	CASRGTAFGNTEAFF	TGTGCCAGCAGAGGAACGGCGTTCGGGAACACTGAAGCTTTCTTT
TRBJ2-1	TRBD1	TRBV4-3	NA	CASSQGTGVNNEQFF	TGCGCCAGCAGCCAAGGGACAGGGGTCAACAATGAGCAGTTCTTC
TRBJ2-1	TRBD2	TRBV6-5	NA	CASSPPGGSYNEQFF	TGTGCCAGCAGCCCCCCCGGGGGGTCCTACAATGAGCAGTTCTTC
TRBJ2-5	NA	TRBV19	NA	CASSPRVSQETQYF	TGTGCCAGTAGTCCAAGGGTCAGCCAAGAGACCCAGTACTTC
TRBJ1-2	NA	TRBV27	NA	CASSGGAGLPDGGYTF	TGTGCCAGCAGTGGCGGGGCAGGGCTCCCCGATGGTGGCTACACCTTC
TRBJ2-3	NA	TRBV7-9	NA	CASRGRVGVTDTQYF	TGTGCCAGCAGGGGCAGGGTAGGTGTCACAGATACGCAGTATTTT
TRBJ2-7	NA	TRBV4-2	NA	CASSPTGGLWEQYF	TGTGCCAGCAGCCCGACCGGAGGCCTTTGGGAGCAGTACTTC
TRBJ1-5	NA	TRBV6-6	NA	CASSYGPGAPNQPQHF	TGTGCCAGCAGTTACGGACCGGGGGCACCGAATCAGCCCCAGCATTTT
TRBJ2-4	NA	TRBV6-5	NA	CAVSPLAKNIQYF	TGTGCCGTATCGCCGCTAGCCAAAAACATTCAGTACTTC
TRBJ2-2	NA	TRBV13	NA	CASSYGGAGELFF	TGTGCCAGCAGCTACGGCGGGGCCGGGGAGCTGTTTTTT
TRBJ2-7	NA	TRBV7-9	NA	CASSGGTVGTYEQYF	TGTGCCAGCAGCGGAGGGACAGTAGGGACCTACGAGCAGTACTTC
TRBJ2-1	NA	TRBV14	NA	CASSQEPGSSYNEQFF	TGTGCCAGCAGCCAAGAGCCCGGAAGTTCCTACAATGAGCAGTTCTTC
TRBJ2-1	NA	TRBV19	NA	CASTAHGNEQFF	TGTGCCAGTACCGCCCATGGCAATGAGCAGTTCTTC
TRBJ2-1	NA	TRBV29-1	NA	CSVESWTAANEQFF	TGCAGCGTTGAAAGCTGGACGGCCGCCAATGAGCAGTTCTTC
TRBJ2-5	TRBD1	TRBV7-9	NA	CASSLQDRGETQYF	TGTGCCAGCAGCTTACAGGACAGGGGGGAGACCCAGTACTTC
TRBJ2-1	NA	TRBV19	NA	CASSIAAGREQFF	TGTGCCAGTAGTATAGCGGCGGGTCGTGAGCAGTTCTTC
TRBJ2-5	TRBD1	TRBV7-9	NA	CASSYPLGTRGQETQYF	TGTGCCAGCAGCTACCCCCTCGGGACCAGGGGGCAAGAGACCCAGTACTTC
TRBJ2-1	NA	TRBV15	once	CATSRDQGERESSYNEQFF	TGTGCCACCAGCAGAGACCAGGGAGAGAGGGAAAGCTCCTACAATGAGCAGTTCTTC
TRBJ2-1	NA	TRBV27	NA	CASSFGQSYGEQFF	TGTGCCAGCAGTTTTGGACAGTCTTACGGTGAGCAGTTCTTC
TRBJ1-4	NA	TRBV4-3	NA	CASSQELADEKLFF	TGCGCCAGCAGCCAAGAACTAGCGGATGAAAAACTGTTTTTT
TRBJ2-7	TRBD2	TRBV5-6	NA	CASSLFAGGSHEQYF	TGTGCCAGCAGCTTGTTCGCGGGAGGTAGCCACGAGCAGTACTTC
TRBJ1-4	NA	TRBV28	NA	CASSFRVSNRNEKLFF	TGTGCCAGCAGTTTTAGGGTCTCGAATCGGAATGAAAAACTGTTTTTT
TRBJ1-1	NA	TRBV4-1	few	CASSQANSMNTEAFF	TGCGCCAGCAGCCAAGCAAACAGCATGAACACTGAAGCTTTCTTT
TRBJ1-4	NA	TRBV27	once	CATGSGRGLTEKLFF	TGTGCCACAGGGTCAGGCCGGGGATTGACTGAAAAACTGTTTTTT
TRBJ2-3	NA	TRBV28	NA	CASSSIKVTDTQYF	TGTGCTAGCAGTTCCATTAAGGTCACAGATACGCAGTATTTT
TRBJ2-7	NA	TRBV14	once	CASSTDGAGKQYF	TGTGCCAGCAGCACGGACGGGGCGGGGAAGCAGTACTTC
TRBJ1-5	NA	TRBV19	NA	CASSIGKRQPQHF	TGTGCCAGTAGTATTGGGAAGAGGCAGCCCCAGCATTTT
TRBJ2-4	NA	TRBV29-1	NA	CSVVPMWVGKNIQYF	TGCAGCGTTGTCCCTATGTGGGTAGGCAAAAACATTCAGTACTTC
TRBJ2-1	NA	TRBV9	NA	CASSGVEQFF	TGTGCCAGCAGTGGGGTAGAGCAGTTCTTC
TRBJ1-1	NA	TRBV7-9	NA	CASSLVPRTALNTEAFF	TGTGCCAGCAGCTTAGTCCCTCGGACAGCACTAAACACTGAAGCTTTCTTT
TRBJ2-6	NA	TRBV4-3	NA	CASSQAWRGLPLSGANVLTF	TGCGCCAGCAGCCAAGCATGGAGGGGACTGCCTCTCTCTGGGGCCAACGTCCTGACTTTC
TRBJ1-2	TRBD1	TRBV5-6	NA	CASSGDSNYGYTF	TGTGCCAGCAGTGGGGACAGCAACTATGGCTACACCTTC
TRBJ1-4	NA	TRBV28	NA	CASRDTRQANEKLFF	TGTGCCAGCAGGGACACAAGGCAGGCTAATGAAAAACTGTTTTTT
TRBJ2-7	TRBD2	TRBV2	NA	CASSALAGPGTFYEQYF	TGTGCCAGCAGTGCACTAGCGGGGCCAGGCACATTCTACGAGCAGTACTTC
TRBJ2-2	NA	TRBV4-3	NA	CASSQAVSGSFGSTGELFF	TGCGCCAGCAGCCAAGCTGTATCCGGTAGCTTCGGGAGCACCGGGGAGCTGTTTTTT
TRBJ2-7	NA	TRBV11-2	NA	CASSLEAAKGYEQYF	TGTGCCAGCAGCTTAGAGGCCGCTAAGGGCTACGAGCAGTACTTC
TRBJ2-1	NA	TRBV7-9	NA	CASSMSRDSVYDNEQFF	TGTGCCAGCAGCATGTCTCGGGACTCCGTATATGACAATGAGCAGTTCTTC
TRBJ2-1	TRBD1	TRBV7-8	NA	CASSRWTGINEQFF	TGTGCCAGCAGCCGATGGACAGGGATCAATGAGCAGTTCTTC
TRBJ1-5	NA	TRBV11-2	NA	CASSLTGTQPQHF	TGTGCCAGCAGCCTGACAGGAACTCAGCCCCAGCATTTT
TRBJ2-7	TRBD2	TRBV27	NA	CASSLIGTSGPSYEQYF	TGTGCCAGCAGTTTGATAGGGACTAGCGGGCCCTCCTACGAGCAGTACTTC
TRBJ2-7	NA	TRBV9	NA	CASSVAPTQTYEQYF	TGTGCCAGCAGCGTAGCCCCTACCCAAACCTACGAGCAGTACTTC